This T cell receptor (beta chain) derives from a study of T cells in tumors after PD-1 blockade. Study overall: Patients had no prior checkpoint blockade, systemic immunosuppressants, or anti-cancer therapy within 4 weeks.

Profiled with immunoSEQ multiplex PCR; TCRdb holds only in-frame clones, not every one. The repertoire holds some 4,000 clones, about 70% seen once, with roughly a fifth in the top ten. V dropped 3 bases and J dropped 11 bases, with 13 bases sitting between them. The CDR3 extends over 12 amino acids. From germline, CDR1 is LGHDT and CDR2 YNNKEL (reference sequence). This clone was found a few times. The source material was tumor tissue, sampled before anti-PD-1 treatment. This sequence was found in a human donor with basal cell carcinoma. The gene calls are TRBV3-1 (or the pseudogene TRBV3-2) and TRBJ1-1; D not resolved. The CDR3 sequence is CASSQRWERAFF. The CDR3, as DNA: TGTGCCAGCAGCCAGCGATGGGAGCGGGCTTTCTTT.